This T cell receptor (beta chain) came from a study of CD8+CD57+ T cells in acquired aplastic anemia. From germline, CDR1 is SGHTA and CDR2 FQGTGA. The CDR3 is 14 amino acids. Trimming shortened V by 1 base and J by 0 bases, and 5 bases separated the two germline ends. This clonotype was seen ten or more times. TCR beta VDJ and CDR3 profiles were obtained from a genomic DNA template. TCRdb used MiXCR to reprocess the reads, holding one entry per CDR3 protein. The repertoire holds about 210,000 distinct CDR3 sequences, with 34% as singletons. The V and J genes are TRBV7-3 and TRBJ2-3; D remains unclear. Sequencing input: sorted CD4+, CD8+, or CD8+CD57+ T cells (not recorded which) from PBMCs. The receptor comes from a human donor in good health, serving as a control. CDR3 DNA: TGTGCCAGCAGCTTAAGGAGTAGCACAGATACGCAGTATTTT. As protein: CASSLRSSTDTQYF.